This T cell receptor (beta chain) originates from a study of control samples from healthy donors and cancer patients. Germline CDR1 and CDR2: SGDLS and YYNGEE. The CDR3 sequence is 13 residues long. Trimming took off 4 bases at V and 6 bases at J, with 12 bases between the two ends. Profiled with immunoSEQ multiplex PCR; TCRdb holds only in-frame clones, not every one. The top ten clones hold about 2.5% of a sample with about 120,000 clones, roughly 91% of them seen once. This receptor was taken from a woman aged 70-85 years in good health. The chain carries TRBV9 and TRBJ2-3; a possible D gene is TRBD1 (5 bases). Sequencing was performed on blood. In nucleotides, the CDR3 is TGTGCCAGCAGCACAGAAGGGGCGGATACGCAGTATTTT. Translating it yields CASSTEGADTQYF.